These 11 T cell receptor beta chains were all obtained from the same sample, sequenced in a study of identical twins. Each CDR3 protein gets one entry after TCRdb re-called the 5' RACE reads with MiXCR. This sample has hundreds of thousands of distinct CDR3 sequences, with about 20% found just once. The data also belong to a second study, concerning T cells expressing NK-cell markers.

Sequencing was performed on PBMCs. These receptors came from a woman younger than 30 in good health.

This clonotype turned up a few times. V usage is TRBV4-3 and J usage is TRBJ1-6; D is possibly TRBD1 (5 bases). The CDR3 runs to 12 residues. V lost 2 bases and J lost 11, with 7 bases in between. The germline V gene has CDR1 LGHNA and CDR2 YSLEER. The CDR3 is CASSQQGPPLHF. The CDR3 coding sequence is TGCGCCAGCAGCCAACAGGGTCCACCCCTCCACTTT.

In nucleotides, the CDR3 is TGTGCCAGCAGTTACTCAGGCGGGGGGGGCCCTAGCTCCTACAATGAGCAGTTCTTC. Its translation is CASSYSGGGGPSSYNEQFF. The chain joins TRBV6-2 or TRBV6-3 to TRBJ2-1, with 9 positions matching TRBD2. After removal of 0 bases from V and 0 bases from J, the junction contained 9 bases not matched to a gene. The CDR3 is made up of 19 amino acids. CDR1 is MNHEY and CDR2 is SVGEGT in the germline V gene.

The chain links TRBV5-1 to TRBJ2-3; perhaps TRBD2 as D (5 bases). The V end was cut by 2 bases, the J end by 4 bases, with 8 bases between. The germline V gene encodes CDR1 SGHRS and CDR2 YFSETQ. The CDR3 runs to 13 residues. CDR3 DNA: TGCGCCAGCAGCTTTCCGCGGGCAGATACGCAGTATTTT. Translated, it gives CASSFPRADTQYF.

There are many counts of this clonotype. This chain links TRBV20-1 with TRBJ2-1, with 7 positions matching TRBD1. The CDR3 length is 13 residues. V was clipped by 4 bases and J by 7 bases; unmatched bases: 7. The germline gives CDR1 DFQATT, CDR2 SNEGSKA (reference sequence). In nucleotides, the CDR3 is TGCAGTGCTATAGGGGGCAACTATAATGAGCAGTTCTTC. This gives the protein CSAIGGNYNEQFF.

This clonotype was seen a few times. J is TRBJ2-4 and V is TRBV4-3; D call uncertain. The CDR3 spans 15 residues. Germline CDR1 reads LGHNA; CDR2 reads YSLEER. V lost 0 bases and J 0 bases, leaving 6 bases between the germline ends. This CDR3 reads CASSQDRLAKNIQYF. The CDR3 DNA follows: TGCGCCAGCAGCCAAGATAGGCTAGCCAAAAACATTCAGTACTTC.

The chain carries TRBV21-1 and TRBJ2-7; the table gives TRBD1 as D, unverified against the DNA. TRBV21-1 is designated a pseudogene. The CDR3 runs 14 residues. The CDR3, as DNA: TGTGCCAGCAGCAAACAAACAGGGGCGGGAGAGCAGTACTTC. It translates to CASSKQTGAGEQYF.

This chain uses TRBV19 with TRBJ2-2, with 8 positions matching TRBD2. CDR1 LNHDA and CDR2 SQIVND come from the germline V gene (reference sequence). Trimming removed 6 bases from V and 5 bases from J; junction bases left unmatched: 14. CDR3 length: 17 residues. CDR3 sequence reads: CASRPPHGTRGTGELFF. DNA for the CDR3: TGTGCCAGTAGGCCGCCCCATGGGACTAGGGGAACCGGGGAGCTGTTTTTT.

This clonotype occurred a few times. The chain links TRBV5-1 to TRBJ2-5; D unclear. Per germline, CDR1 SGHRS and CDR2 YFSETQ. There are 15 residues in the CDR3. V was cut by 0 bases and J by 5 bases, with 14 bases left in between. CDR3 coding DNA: TGCGCCAGCAGCTTGGCCTACAAAAAGTTGGAGACCCAGTACTTC. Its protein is CASSLAYKKLETQYF.

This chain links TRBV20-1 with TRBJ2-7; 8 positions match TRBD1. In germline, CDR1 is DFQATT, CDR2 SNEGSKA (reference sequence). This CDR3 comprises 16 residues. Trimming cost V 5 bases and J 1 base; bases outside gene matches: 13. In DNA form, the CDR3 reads TGCAGTGCTGACACCATGACAGGGGCGAGGTCCTACGAGCAGTACTTC. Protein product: CSADTMTGARSYEQYF.

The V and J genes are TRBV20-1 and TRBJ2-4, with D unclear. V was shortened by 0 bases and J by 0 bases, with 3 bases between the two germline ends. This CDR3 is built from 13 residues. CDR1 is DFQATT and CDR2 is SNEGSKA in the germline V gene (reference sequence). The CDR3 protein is CSARDVAKNIQYF. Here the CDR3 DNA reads TGCAGTGCTAGAGATGTAGCCAAAAACATTCAGTACTTC.

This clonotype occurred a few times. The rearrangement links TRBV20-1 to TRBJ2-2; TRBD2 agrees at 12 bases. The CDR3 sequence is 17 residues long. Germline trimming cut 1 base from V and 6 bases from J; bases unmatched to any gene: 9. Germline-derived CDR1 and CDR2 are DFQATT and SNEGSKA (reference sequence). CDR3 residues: CSARARPGTSGSGELFF. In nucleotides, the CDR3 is TGCAGTGCTAGAGCAAGACCCGGGACTAGCGGGTCCGGGGAGCTGTTTTTT.